Following are 5 T cell receptor beta chains from one sample sequenced in a study of blood T cells in healthy people across ages. Then a second PCR, running about 6 to 11 cycles, was carried out with a sample-barcoded 5' primer and a J-beta primer mix. TCRdb independently ran MiXCR on the 5' RACE reads; one entry per CDR3 protein. The sample contains 600,000 to 800,000 distinct CDR3 sequences, over 40% of which appear only once. Sample: blood. The receptors stem from an elderly woman in good health.

The rearrangement uses TRBV10-3 and TRBJ2-7; D call uncertain. V was pared by 3 bases and J by 4 bases, with 19 bases between. Germline assignment: CDR1 ENHRY and CDR2 SYGVKD. The CDR3 consists of 16 residues. CDR3 DNA sequence: TGTGCCATCAGTGACTTCGCGGAATCCACAAGGTACGAGCAGTACTTC. Translation: CAISDFAESTRYEQYF.

This clonotype has just a few counts. CDR3 DNA: TGTGCCAGCAGTCCGGGACGGAAACTAGCGGGGGAGCTGTTTTTT. Translated: CASSPGRKLAGELFF. J is TRBJ2-2 and V is TRBV12-3 or TRBV12-4; the match to TRBD2 covers 7 bases. The CDR3 extends over 15 amino acids. The V segment lost 5 bases and the J segment 8 bases; nucleotides outside the gene matches: 11.

This sequence joins TRBV29-1 and TRBJ2-3, with D perhaps matching TRBD2 (6 bases). This CDR3 has 16 residues. V was trimmed by 0 bases and J by 0 bases, leaving 13 bases between them. CDR1 is SQVTM and CDR2 is ANQGSEA in the germline V gene. CDR3 nucleotides: TGCAGCGTTGAAGAGACTCGCGGGGTGAGCACAGATACGCAGTATTTT. It translates to CSVEETRGVSTDTQYF.

This clonotype was detected once. This sequence joins TRBV9 and TRBJ2-7, with TRBD2 matching over 11 bases. The CDR3 contains 16 residues. In germline, CDR1 is SGDLS, CDR2 YYNGEE. J lost 7 bases, V lost 1 base, and 10 bases had no gene match. CDR3 residues: CASSVWGTSGYNEQYF. In DNA form, the CDR3 reads TGTGCCAGCAGCGTATGGGGGACTAGCGGCTACAATGAGCAGTACTTC. The variable domain in full, completed from reference TRBV9 and TRBJ2-7, reads DSGVTQTPKHLITATGQRVTLRCSPRSGDLSVYWYQQSLDQGLQFLIQYYNGEERAKGNILERFSAQQFPDLHSELNLSSLELGDSALYFCASSVWGTSGYNEQYFGPGTRLTVT.

This clonotype was picked up a small number of times. V and J are TRBV29-1 and TRBJ1-1, with D tentatively TRBD1 (5 bases). The CDR3 is 14 amino acids. Trimming took off 1 base at V and 7 bases at J, with 16 bases between the two ends. Germline V gene lookup returns CDR1 SQVTM and CDR2 ANQGSEA. CDR3 amino acids: CSVEGDGVSVEAFF. The CDR3 bases are TGCAGCGTTGAAGGGGACGGAGTAAGCGTTGAAGCTTTCTTT.